The clone carrying this T cell receptor beta chain was seen only a few times. V shed 5 bases and J shed 5 bases, with 18 bases lying between them. This CDR3 spans 15 amino acids. The germline V gene encodes CDR1 SEHNR and CDR2 FQNEAQ (reference sequence). This sample was taken from a study of B cell selection in AIRE deficiency. Produced via immunoSEQ multiplex PCR; TCRdb's table is partial and in-frame only. The data contain about 21,000 clones, 94% of them singletons. Regulatory T cells were sorted as CD4+CD25hiCD127low/negative. Sequenced material: Tregs sorted from PBMCs. The clonotype originates from a human donor with AIRE deficiency. The J gene is TRBJ2-5, the V gene TRBV7-9; D unclear. CDR3 in amino acids: CASSATLWSFETQYF. In DNA, the CDR3 is TGTGCCAGCAGCGCAACGCTGTGGAGTTTTGAGACCCAGTACTTC.